This T cell receptor (beta chain) came from a study of blood T cell repertoires in COVID-19. Overall study: COVID-19 samples from acute and convalescent phases originated in the United States, Italy and Spain. PBMCs, B-cell-depleted T cells, or T cells provided the cDNA or gDNA that made up the material.

The CDR3 runs 14 residues. V lost 10 bases and J 4 bases, leaving 17 bases between the germline ends. CDR1 is ENHRY, CDR2 SYGVKD, per germline. Authors' methods: Amplification of reference gene primers provided the estimated nucleated cell counts. Some clones are missing from TCRdb's copy, which holds only in-frame ones; the method was immunoSEQ multiplex PCR. Clone size and V and J calls were adopted from that table, with D and trimming inferred from the DNA. The sample gives more than 200,000 clones, approximately 86% of which show up once; under 2.5% is in the top ten. The material sequenced was peripheral blood. This TCR was sampled from a man aged 30-40 years with active or convalescent COVID-19. The J gene is TRBJ1-3, the V gene TRBV10-3, with D perhaps TRBD1 (5 bases). The CDR3 region is CATGGASGGNTIYF. CDR3 nucleotides: TGTGCCACCGGAGGGGCCTCGGGGGGAAACACCATATATTTT.